This T cell receptor beta chain was captured by sequencing in a study of T-cell reconstitution after alpha-beta-depleted transplantation in children (dated by TCRdb to the mid-2010s). Looking at the study overall: The study quantitatively tracked T-cell immune reconstitution after TCRalphabeta/CD19-depleted allogeneic hematopoietic cell transplantation in children using TCR repertoire profiling.

Library preparation used PCR. Sequencer: Illumina HiSeq 2500. Molecular barcoding was employed in the preparation of TCR libraries, with unique molecular identifiers being used to normalize TCRbeta repertoire quantification. TCRdb reworked the public reads: Q25 trimming with fastp, MiXCR clone assembly, productive beta chains retained. Here each entry gathers all rows of one CDR3 protein and keeps the most common genes and DNA. The sample has approximately 510,000 distinct CDR3 sequences on record, approximately 20% of them singletons. The biggest ten clones account for more than 2.5% of the sample. This clonotype was recorded once. The antigen it recognizes is unknown. Base quality data are lacking; no much larger clone is found one base away. Sample: PBMCs from the stem cell graft donor, taken from the stem cell graft. This clonotype was obtained from a human donor who donated a stem cell graft to a child with acute lymphoblastic leukemia.

The sequenced DNA is TGTGCCACCAGCAGAGACCCGGGACGTCAGAATTCACCCCTCCACTTT. It encodes CATSRDPGRQNSPLHF. The chain is made from TRBV15 and TRBJ1-6; 5 matching bases give a weak D call of TRBD1. CDR1 and CDR2, looked up from the germline V gene (reference sequence), are LNHNV and YYDKDF. The V end loses 0 bases and the J end loses 7 bases, and a stretch of 13 bases separates them. Reading from cysteine to phenylalanine, the CDR3 counts 16 amino acids. Solely the CDR3 DNA is kept, with 48 bases framed from the first base.